This T cell receptor (beta chain) was sequenced in a study of radiotherapy plus CTLA-4 blockade in lung cancer. The assay was immunoSEQ multiplex PCR, and TCRdb's table has in-frame clones only and misses some. The sample includes roughly 110,000 clones, approximately 81% of them seen just once. The study treated chemo-refractory metastatic non-small-cell lung cancer patients with focal radiation plus ipilimumab CTLA-4 blockade. V was cut by 0 bases and J by 10 bases, with 11 bases left in between. This CDR3 is built from 13 residues. Germline V gives CDR1 SGHNT, CDR2 YYREEE (reference sequence). The sample in question was peripheral blood, obtained from a patient treated with radiotherapy plus ipilimumab. This clonotype originated in a human donor with non-small cell lung cancer that progressed on radiotherapy plus ipilimumab. Some clones in this sample may be carry-over from other donors' samples. The chain recombines TRBV5-4 with TRBJ2-1; D is perhaps TRBD2 (6 bases). CDR3 loop: CASSLALLAEQFF. In DNA form, the CDR3 reads TGTGCCAGCAGCTTGGCCTTGCTAGCGGAGCAGTTCTTC.